This entry is about one TCR beta chain. Antigen specificity is unknown. Noted time point: recipient sample about 28 days before transplant, after cytoreduction. TCRdb's copy holds only in-frame clones and misses some; the assay was immunoSEQ multiplex PCR. The repertoire includes more than 40,000 clones, roughly 85% of them detected once, and approximately 3% sits in the top ten. This sample is part of a study of T cell clonotyping in hematopoietic cell transplantation. Notes on the study in general: Without cell sorting, CD4 versus CD8 contributions remain unresolved.

Per the germline V gene, CDR1 is MNHNS and CDR2 is SASEGT. Trimming left V 6 bases short and J 18 bases short, with 21 bases between. There are 13 residues in the CDR3. The sequencing here drew on peripheral blood mononuclear cells, taken before stem cell transplant. The chain links TRBV6-1 to TRBJ1-6; D unclear. This TCR came from a man in his 60s with acute myeloid leukemia. Some clones in this sample may be carry-over from other donors' samples. CDR3 nucleotides: TGTGCCAGCAGAGGACTGCTTACAGATCCACCCCACTTT. This translates into CASRGLLTDPPHF.